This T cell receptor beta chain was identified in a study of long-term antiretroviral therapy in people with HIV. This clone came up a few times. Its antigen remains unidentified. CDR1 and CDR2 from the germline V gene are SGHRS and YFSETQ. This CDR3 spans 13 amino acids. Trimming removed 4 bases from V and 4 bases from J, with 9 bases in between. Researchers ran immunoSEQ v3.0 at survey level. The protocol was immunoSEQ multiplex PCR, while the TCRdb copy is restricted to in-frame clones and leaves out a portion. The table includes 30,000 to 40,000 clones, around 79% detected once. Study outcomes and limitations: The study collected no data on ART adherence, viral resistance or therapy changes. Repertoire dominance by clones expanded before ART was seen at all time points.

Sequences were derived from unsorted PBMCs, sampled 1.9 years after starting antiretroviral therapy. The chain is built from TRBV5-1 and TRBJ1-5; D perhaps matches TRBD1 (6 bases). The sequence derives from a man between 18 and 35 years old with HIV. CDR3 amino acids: CASSLGTNQPQHF. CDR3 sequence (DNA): TGCGCCAGCAGCCTCGGGACAAATCAGCCCCAGCATTTT.